The entry that follows covers one T cell receptor beta chain sequence. Germline assignment: CDR1 MDHEN and CDR2 SYDVKM. The CDR3 loop spans 17 amino acids. Trimming removed 2 bases from V and 2 bases from J; junction bases left unmatched: 10. This sample was taken from a study of cytomegalovirus exposure and HLA in healthy donors. A multiplex PCR was run with 60 Vbeta primers and 13 Jbeta primers. The protocol was immunoSEQ multiplex PCR, while the TCRdb copy is restricted to in-frame clones and leaves out a portion. The repertoire consists of 120,000 or so clones, with 80% occurring once and the leading ten covering more than 1%.

The source of this sequence is a female donor in good health and CMV-seronegative. The sample was PBMCs. This rearrangement joins TRBV28 to TRBJ2-7; 9 bases agree with TRBD1. CDR3 DNA: TGTGCCAGCAGTTTAGGGGCCATTGGGACAGGGACCTACGAGCAGTACTTC. This encodes CASSLGAIGTGTYEQYF.